Below, 24 T cell receptor beta chains from the same sample are listed, as sequenced in a study of blood T cell repertoires in COVID-19 (dated by TCRdb to about 2020). The library was obtained by the immunoSEQ multiplex PCR assay. Here the immuneACCESS table is served through TCRdb, limited to in-frame sequences with V and J called. Missing clones are a known gap in these copies; in checked studies unresolved V genes cover under half, and the rest lacks a known reason. Present in this sample are 260,000 or so clones, around 86% of which were seen just once. The leading ten clones occupy 15% to 17% of the sample. Sequenced material: PBMCs or T cells enriched from blood (not recorded which). Every receptor here comes from a man aged 18 to 30 who had recovered from COVID-19.

This clone was seen only once. This chain links TRBV29-1 with TRBJ2-2, with a tentative D call TRBD2 (6 bases). Germline V gene lookup returns CDR1 SQVTM and CDR2 ANQGSEA. The V end was cut by 7 bases, the J end by 4 bases, with 19 bases between. The CDR3 is made up of 15 amino acids. The CDR3 nucleotides read TGCAGCGCCGGGGAGGTCCAGGGAGGCACCGGGGAGCTGTTTTTT. It translates to CSAGEVQGGTGELFF.

This clone was observed once. The chain joins TRBV19 to TRBJ1-1; D is unresolved. Looked up from germline, CDR1 is LNHDA and CDR2 is SQIVND (reference sequence). V lost 5 bases and J 3 bases, leaving 13 bases between the germline ends. The CDR3 runs 14 residues. The DNA of the CDR3 is TGTGCCAGTAGTCCCTATCGGGGTCACACTGAAGCTTTCTTT. This sequence encodes CASSPYRGHTEAFF. The full variable domain, completed using reference TRBV19 and TRBJ1-1, is DGGITQSPKYLFRKEGQNVTLSCEQNLNHDAMYWYRQDPGQGLRLIYYSQIVNDFQKGDIAEGYSVSREKKESFPLTVTSAQKNPTAFYLCASSPYRGHTEAFFGQGTRLTVV.

The V and J genes are TRBV3-1 (or the pseudogene TRBV3-2) and TRBJ1-1, with D unclear. Per germline, CDR1 LGHDT and CDR2 YNNKEL (reference sequence). V was pared by 1 base and J by 11 bases, with 17 bases between. The CDR3 contains 14 residues. CDR3 sequence reads: CASSQAYFSTGAFF. The CDR3 DNA is TGTGCCAGCAGCCAAGCGTATTTCTCAACGGGGGCTTTCTTT.

This clone has just one count. The chain uses TRBV30 and TRBJ2-3; 9 nucleotides line up with TRBD1. The CDR3 covers 17 residues. In germline, CDR1 is GTSNPN, CDR2 SVGIG (reference sequence). Losses at the gene ends were 1 base for V and 2 bases for J; bases not matched to a gene: 10. CDR3 coding DNA: TGTGCCTGGAGTGGATCCACGGACAGGGGCCCCACAGATACGCAGTATTTT. Protein sequence: CAWSGSTDRGPTDTQYF.

The chain employs TRBV5-1 and TRBJ2-7; the match to TRBD2 covers 9 bases. Trimming at V came to 0 bases and at J to 7 bases, leaving 5 bases not matched to a gene. Germline-derived CDR1 and CDR2 are SGHRS and YFSETQ. The CDR3 totals 14 residues. CDR3 protein: CASSLAIAGVEQYF. The CDR3 nucleotides read TGCGCCAGCAGCTTGGCCATAGCGGGAGTTGAGCAGTACTTC.

The chain uses TRBV28 and TRBJ2-3; the match to TRBD1 covers 8 bases. V dropped 7 bases and J dropped 2; count of bases not matched to a gene: 8. The length of the CDR3 is 15 residues. The V gene's germline CDR1 is MDHEN and CDR2 SYDVKM. CDR3 bases: TGTGCCAGCATTTCCCGGACAGGGCCCACAGATACGCAGTATTTT. Amino acid sequence: CASISRTGPTDTQYF. Filled out from reference TRBV28 and TRBJ2-3, the complete variable domain reads DVKVTQSSRYLVKRTGEKVFLECVQDMDHENMFWYRQDPGLGLRLIYFSYDVKMKEKGDIPEGYSVSREKKERFSLILESASTNQTSMYLCASISRTGPTDTQYFGPGTRLTVL.

This chain joins TRBV2 and TRBJ2-3; no definite D call. The V gene lost 3 bases and the J gene lost 2 bases, with 9 bases spanning the gap. This CDR3 has 14 amino acids. Germline-derived CDR1 and CDR2 are SNHLY and FYNNEI. The CDR3 bases are TGTGCCAGCAGTGAGACGCGGAACACAGATACGCAGTATTTT. It yields the protein CASSETRNTDTQYF.

The genes are TRBV19 and TRBJ2-3; a weak D match, TRBD2 (6 bases). The CDR3 has 16 residues. Germline-derived CDR1 and CDR2 are LNHDA and SQIVND (reference sequence). V lost 5 bases, J lost 0 bases, and 15 bases lay in between. In DNA form, the CDR3 reads TGTGCCAGTAGTGCCAACTTGGGGGGAAGCACAGATACGCAGTATTTT. It codes for CASSANLGGSTDTQYF.

The sample holds a few counts of this clone. The chain employs TRBV30 and TRBJ2-2, with D perhaps TRBD1 (6 bases). V was pared by 2 bases and J by 6 bases, with 7 bases between. The CDR3 has 12 residues. CDR1 is GTSNPN, CDR2 SVGIG, per germline (reference sequence). CDR3 in amino acids: CAWSTGPGELFF. Here the CDR3 DNA reads TGTGCCTGGAGTACAGGGCCCGGGGAGCTGTTTTTT.

The gene calls are TRBV7-9 and TRBJ1-4; D remains unclear. Germline-derived CDR1 and CDR2 are SEHNR and FQNEAQ (reference sequence). V was pared by 3 bases and J by 2 bases, with 4 bases between. This CDR3 spans 13 amino acids. The CDR3 sequence: CASSFETNEKLFF. Here the CDR3 DNA reads TGTGCCAGCAGCTTTGAGACTAATGAAAAACTGTTTTTT.

The CDR3: CASKTSVTNTGELFF. DNA of the CDR3: TGTGCCAGCAAAACTAGCGTTACGAACACCGGGGAGCTGTTTTTT. The chain has TRBV28 and TRBJ2-2; TRBD2 matches 7 bases. V dropped 7 bases and J dropped 0; count of bases not matched to a gene: 5. This CDR3 is 15 amino acids long. Germline V gene lookup returns CDR1 MDHEN and CDR2 SYDVKM.

The chain carries TRBV3-1 (or the pseudogene TRBV3-2) and TRBJ2-5; D may be TRBD1 (6 bases). Deletions cut 1 base from V and 2 bases from J, with 8 bases between. The length of the CDR3 is 14 residues. The germline V gene encodes CDR1 LGHDT and CDR2 YNNKEL (reference sequence). The CDR3 coding sequence is TGTGCCAGCAGCCAAGGGGACACTCAAGAGACCCAGTACTTC. It encodes CASSQGDTQETQYF.

The CDR3 DNA reads TGTGCCAGCAGCCAAGTTGGGGGGTGGGATGAGCAGTTCTTC. Protein: CASSQVGGWDEQFF. The chain carries TRBV3-1 (or the pseudogene TRBV3-2) and TRBJ2-1, with D possibly being TRBD2 (6 bases). The germline V gene encodes CDR1 LGHDT and CDR2 YNNKEL (reference sequence). The CDR3 covers 14 residues. The V end lost 1 base, the J end lost 8 bases, and 12 bases lay between the germline ends.

The chain employs TRBV5-1 and TRBJ1-1; D is uncertain. Germline lookup yields CDR1 SGHRS and CDR2 YFSETQ. Trimming pared 4 bases from V and 11 bases from J, leaving 15 bases between. There are 12 residues in the CDR3. The DNA of the CDR3 is TGCGCCAGCAGCGCATCCGGGAATGAGGCTTTCTTT. This encodes CASSASGNEAFF. Together with reference TRBV5-1 and TRBJ1-1, the CDR3 gives the full variable domain: KAGVTQTPRYLIKTRGQQVTLSCSPISGHRSVSWYQQTPGQGLQFLFEYFSETQRNKGNFPGRFSGRQFSNSRSEMNVSTLELGDSALYLCASSASGNEAFFGQGTRLTVV.

This chain joins TRBV19 and TRBJ2-1, with D tentatively TRBD1 (5 bases). The germline V and J ends were trimmed by 7 bases and 0 bases, with 16 bases remaining between them. CDR3 length equals 16 residues. Germline V gene lookup returns CDR1 LNHDA and CDR2 SQIVND (reference sequence). CDR3 coding DNA: TGTGCCAGTACCCTAAGGGGCGACCTCTCCTACAATGAGCAGTTCTTC. Its protein is CASTLRGDLSYNEQFF.

V usage is TRBV7-9 and J usage is TRBJ1-2; TRBD1 matches at 8 bases. Germline CDR1 and CDR2: SEHNR and FQNEAQ (reference sequence). The CDR3 totals 15 residues. Trimming removed 3 bases from V and 4 bases from J; junction bases left unmatched: 7. In DNA form, the CDR3 reads TGTGCCAGCAGCTTGCAACCGGGACAGGTCTATGGCTACACCTTC. Its protein product is CASSLQPGQVYGYTF.

This clone was observed once. The rearrangement uses TRBV7-9 and TRBJ1-1; 7 bases fit TRBD1. J was trimmed by 2 bases and V by 5 bases; bases with no gene match: 5. The germline CDR1 and CDR2 sequences are SEHNR and FQNEAQ (reference sequence). The CDR3 sequence is 14 residues long. This CDR3 is CASSMTGSNTEAFF. CDR3 sequence (DNA): TGTGCCAGCAGCATGACAGGGTCTAACACTGAAGCTTTCTTT. The full variable domain, completed using reference TRBV7-9 and TRBJ1-1, is DTGVSQNPRHKITKRGQNVTFRCDPISEHNRLYWYRQTLGQGPEFLTYFQNEAQLEKSRLLSDRFSAERPKGSFSTLEIQRTEQGDSAMYLCASSMTGSNTEAFFGQGTRLTVV.

The rearrangement uses TRBV15 and TRBJ2-2, with D possibly TRBD1 on 5 matching bases. Trimming stripped 6 bases from V and 3 bases from J, with 14 bases between. The CDR3 sequence is 15 residues long. CDR1 and CDR2 from the germline V gene are LNHNV and YYDKDF (reference sequence). The DNA of the CDR3 is TGTGCCACCAGACACGTAGAAGGGGACACCGGGGAGCTGTTTTTT. Protein sequence: CATRHVEGDTGELFF. The full variable domain, rest sourced from reference TRBV15 and TRBJ2-2, is DAMVIQNPRYQVTQFGKPVTLSCSQTLNHNVMYWYQQKSSQAPKLLFHYYDKDFNNEADTPDNFQSRRPNTSFCFLDIRSPGLGDTAMYLCATRHVEGDTGELFFGEGSRLTVL.

This chain joins TRBV3-1 (or the pseudogene TRBV3-2) and TRBJ2-1; 11 bases map to TRBD2. Germline-derived CDR1 and CDR2 are LGHDT and YNNKEL (reference sequence). This CDR3 is built from 17 residues. V lost 4 bases and J lost 5; bases outside the gene matches: 10. In nucleotides, the CDR3 is TGTGCCAGCAGCCCAGAGCCGGGACTAGCGGTGAACAATGAGCAGTTCTTC. Its protein is CASSPEPGLAVNNEQFF.

This sequence joins TRBV28 and TRBJ2-1, with D perhaps TRBD2 (6 bases). Germline V gene lookup returns CDR1 MDHEN and CDR2 SYDVKM. The CDR3 is made up of 14 amino acids. Trimming left V 2 bases short and J 2 bases short, with 7 bases between. CDR3 loop: CASSLVAAYNEQFF. In DNA form, the CDR3 reads TGTGCCAGCAGTTTAGTAGCGGCCTACAATGAGCAGTTCTTC.

The V and J genes are TRBV13 and TRBJ2-1; 7 bases fit TRBD1. The V segment lost 5 bases and the J segment 0 bases; nucleotides outside the gene matches: 4. Germline lookup yields CDR1 PRHDT and CDR2 FYEKMQ (reference sequence). The CDR3 has 15 residues. The CDR3 protein is CASSPGQSSYNEQFF. The CDR3 DNA follows: TGTGCCAGCAGCCCGGGACAGAGCTCCTACAATGAGCAGTTCTTC.

The rearrangement links TRBV19 to TRBJ1-2, with TRBD1 matching over 11 bases. The CDR3 sequence is 13 residues long. Germline trimming cut 5 bases from V and 7 bases from J; bases unmatched to any gene: 3. Germline values: CDR1 LNHDA, CDR2 SQIVND (reference sequence). DNA for the CDR3: TGTGCCAGTAGTCCCGGGACAGGGGGTGGCTACACCTTC. Translation gives CASSPGTGGGYTF.

This chain uses TRBV4-2 with TRBJ2-3; 15 bases fit TRBD2. Germline trimming cut 0 bases from V and 2 bases from J; bases unmatched to any gene: 6. Germline V gene lookup returns CDR1 LGHNA and CDR2 YNFKEQ. The CDR3 has 19 residues. The CDR3 nucleotides are TGTGCCAGCAGCCAAGACCCGGGACTAGCGGGGGGAGCCACAGATACGCAGTATTTT. It yields the protein CASSQDPGLAGGATDTQYF.

The chain joins TRBV6-5 to TRBJ2-1; 7 positions agree with TRBD1. Per the germline V gene, CDR1 is MNHEY and CDR2 is SVGAGI. The CDR3 consists of 15 residues. After removal of 6 bases from V and 0 bases from J, the junction contained 5 bases not matched to a gene. For the CDR3, the DNA is TGTGCCAGCAGCAAGACAGGGCTCTCCTACAATGAGCAGTTCTTC. It codes for CASSKTGLSYNEQFF.